The T cell receptor (beta chain) under discussion was sequenced for a study of technical replicates of blood from several donors. Germline V gives CDR1 SQVTM, CDR2 ANQGSEA. This CDR3 contains 16 residues. Trimming took 1 base from V and 2 from J; bases not matched to a gene: 10. This clone was seen once. Data came from immunoSEQ multiplex PCR; TCRdb stores just in-frame clones and leaves some out. This table holds around 83,000 clones, around 94% found once. The chain has TRBV29-1 and TRBJ2-5, with 7 bases matching TRBD2. Sample: T cells isolated from PBMCs. The receptor was isolated from a human donor in good health. The CDR3 bases are TGCAGCGTTGAAGTCGAGCGGGACTATCTTCAAGAGACCCAGTACTTC. Its translation is CSVEVERDYLQETQYF.